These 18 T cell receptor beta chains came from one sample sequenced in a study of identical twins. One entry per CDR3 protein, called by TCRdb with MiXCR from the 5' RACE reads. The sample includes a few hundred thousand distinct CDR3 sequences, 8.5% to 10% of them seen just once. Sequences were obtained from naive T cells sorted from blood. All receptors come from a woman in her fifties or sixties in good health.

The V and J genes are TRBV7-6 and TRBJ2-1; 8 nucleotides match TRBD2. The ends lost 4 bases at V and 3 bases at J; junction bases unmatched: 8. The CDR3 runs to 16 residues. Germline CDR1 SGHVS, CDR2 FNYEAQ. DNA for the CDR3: TGTGCCAGCAGCTCCTATAGCGGGATAGGCTACAATGAGCAGTTCTTC. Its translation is CASSSYSGIGYNEQFF.

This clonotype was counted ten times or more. The chain's CDR3 is CATSGKGSSYNEQFF. In DNA form, the CDR3 reads TGTGCCACCAGTGGGAAGGGGAGTTCCTACAATGAGCAGTTCTTC. The rearrangement uses TRBV24-1 and TRBJ2-1; D possibly uses TRBD1 or TRBD2 (5 bases each). Germline V CDR1 and CDR2: KGHDR, SFDVKD. V shed 5 bases and J shed 1 base, with 11 bases lying between them. The CDR3 contains 15 residues.

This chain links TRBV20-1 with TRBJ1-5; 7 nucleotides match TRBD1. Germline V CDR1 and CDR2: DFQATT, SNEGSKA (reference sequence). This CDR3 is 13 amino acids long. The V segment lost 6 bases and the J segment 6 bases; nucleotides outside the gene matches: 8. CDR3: CSATKGQFQPQHF. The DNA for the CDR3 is TGCAGTGCCACTAAGGGACAGTTTCAGCCCCAGCATTTT.

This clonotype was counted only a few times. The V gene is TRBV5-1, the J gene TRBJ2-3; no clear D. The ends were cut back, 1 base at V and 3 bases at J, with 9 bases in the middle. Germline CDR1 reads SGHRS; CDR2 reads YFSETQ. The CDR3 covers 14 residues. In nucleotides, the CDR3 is TGCGCCAGCAGCTTGCTGGGTATAACAGATACGCAGTATTTT. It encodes CASSLLGITDTQYF.

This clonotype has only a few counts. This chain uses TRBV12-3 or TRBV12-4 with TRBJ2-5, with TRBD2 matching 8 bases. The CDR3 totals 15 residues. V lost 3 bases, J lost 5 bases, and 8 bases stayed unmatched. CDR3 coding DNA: TGTGCCAGCAGTTTCGCTAGCGGGTCTTTGGAGACCCAGTACTTC. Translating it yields CASSFASGSLETQYF.

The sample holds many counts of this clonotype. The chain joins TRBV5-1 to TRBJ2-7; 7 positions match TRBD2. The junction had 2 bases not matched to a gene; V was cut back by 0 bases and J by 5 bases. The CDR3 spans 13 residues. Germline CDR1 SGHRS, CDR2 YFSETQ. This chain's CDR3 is CASSLGLANEQYF. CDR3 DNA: TGCGCCAGCAGCTTGGGACTAGCCAACGAGCAGTACTTC. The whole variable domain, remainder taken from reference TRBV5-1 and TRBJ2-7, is KAGVTQTPRYLIKTRGQQVTLSCSPISGHRSVSWYQQTPGQGLQFLFEYFSETQRNKGNFPGRFSGRQFSNSRSEMNVSTLELGDSALYLCASSLGLANEQYFGPGTRLTVT.

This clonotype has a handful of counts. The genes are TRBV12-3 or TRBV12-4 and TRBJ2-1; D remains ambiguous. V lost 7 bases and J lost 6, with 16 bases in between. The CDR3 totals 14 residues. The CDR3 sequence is CASTGPYNINEQFF. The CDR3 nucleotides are TGTGCCAGCACCGGACCTTACAACATCAATGAGCAGTTCTTC.

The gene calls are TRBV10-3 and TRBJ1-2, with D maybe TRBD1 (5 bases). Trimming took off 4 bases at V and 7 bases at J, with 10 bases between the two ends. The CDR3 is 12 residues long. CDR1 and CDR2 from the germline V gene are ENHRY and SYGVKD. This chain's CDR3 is CAISVGASGYTF. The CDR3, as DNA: TGTGCCATCAGTGTTGGGGCGAGTGGCTACACCTTC.

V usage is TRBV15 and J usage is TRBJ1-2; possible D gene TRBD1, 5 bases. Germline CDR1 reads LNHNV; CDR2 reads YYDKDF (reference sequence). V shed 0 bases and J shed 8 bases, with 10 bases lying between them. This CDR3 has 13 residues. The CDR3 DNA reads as TGTGCCACCAGCAGAGAGGGGGGGGACGGCTACACCTTC. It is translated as CATSREGGDGYTF. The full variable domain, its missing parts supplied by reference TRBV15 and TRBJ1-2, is DAMVIQNPRYQVTQFGKPVTLSCSQTLNHNVMYWYQQKSSQAPKLLFHYYDKDFNNEADTPDNFQSRRPNTSFCFLDIRSPGLGDTAMYLCATSREGGDGYTFGSGTRLTVV.

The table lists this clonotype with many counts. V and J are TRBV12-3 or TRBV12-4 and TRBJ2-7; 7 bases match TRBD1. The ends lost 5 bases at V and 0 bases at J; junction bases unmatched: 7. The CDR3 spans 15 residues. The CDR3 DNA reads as TGTGCCAGCAGTGGGACCGGGACAGTCTCCTACGAGCAGTACTTC. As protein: CASSGTGTVSYEQYF.

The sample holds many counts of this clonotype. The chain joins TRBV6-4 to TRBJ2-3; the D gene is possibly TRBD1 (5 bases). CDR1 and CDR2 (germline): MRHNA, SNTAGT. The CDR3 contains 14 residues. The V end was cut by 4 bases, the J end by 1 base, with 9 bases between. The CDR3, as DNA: TGTGCCAGCAGTGTCGACAGTGGCACAGATACGCAGTATTTT. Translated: CASSVDSGTDTQYF.

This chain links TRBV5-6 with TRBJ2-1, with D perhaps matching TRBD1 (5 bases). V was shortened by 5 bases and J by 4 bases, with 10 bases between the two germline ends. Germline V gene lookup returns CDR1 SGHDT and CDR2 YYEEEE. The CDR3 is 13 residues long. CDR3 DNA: TGTGCCAGCAGATTTGACAGTTACAATGAGCAGTTCTTC. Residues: CASRFDSYNEQFF. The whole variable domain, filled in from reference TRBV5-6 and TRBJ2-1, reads DAGVTQSPTHLIKTRGQQVTLRCSPKSGHDTVSWYQQALGQGPQFIFQYYEEEERQRGNFPDRFSGHQFPNYSSELNVNALLLGDSALYLCASRFDSYNEQFFGPGTRLTVL.

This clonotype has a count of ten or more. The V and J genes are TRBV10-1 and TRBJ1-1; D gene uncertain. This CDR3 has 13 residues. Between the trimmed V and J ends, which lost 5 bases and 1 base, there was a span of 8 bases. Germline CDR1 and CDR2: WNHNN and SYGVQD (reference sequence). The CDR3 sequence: CASSNRGNTEAFF. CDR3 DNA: TGCGCCAGCAGTAACAGAGGGAACACTGAAGCTTTCTTT.

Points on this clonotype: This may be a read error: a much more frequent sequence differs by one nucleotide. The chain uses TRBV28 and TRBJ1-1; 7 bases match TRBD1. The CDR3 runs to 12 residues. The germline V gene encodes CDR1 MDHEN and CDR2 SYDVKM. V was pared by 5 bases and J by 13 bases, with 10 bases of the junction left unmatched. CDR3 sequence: CASSIDRAQVFF. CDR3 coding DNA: TGTGCCAGCAGTATAGACAGGGCTCAAGTTTTCTTT. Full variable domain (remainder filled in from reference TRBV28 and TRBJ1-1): DVKVTQSSRYLVKRTGEKVFLECVQDMDHENMFWYRQDPGLGLRLIYFSYDVKMKEKGDIPEGYSVSREKKERFSLILESASTNQTSMYLCASSIDRAQVFFGQGTRLTVV.

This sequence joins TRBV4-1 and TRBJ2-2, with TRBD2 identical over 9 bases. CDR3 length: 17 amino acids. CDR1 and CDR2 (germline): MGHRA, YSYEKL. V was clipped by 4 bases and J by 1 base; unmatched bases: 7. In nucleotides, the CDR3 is TGCGCCAGCAGCCTAGATATACTAGCGGGGAACACCGGGGAGCTGTTTTTT. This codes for CASSLDILAGNTGELFF.

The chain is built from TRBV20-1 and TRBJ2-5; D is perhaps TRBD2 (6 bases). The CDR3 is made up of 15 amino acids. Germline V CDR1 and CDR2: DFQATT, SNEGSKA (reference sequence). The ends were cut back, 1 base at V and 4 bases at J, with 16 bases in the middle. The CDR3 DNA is TGCAGTGCTAGAGCCCCCGGGACTGGTCGAGAGACCCAGTACTTC. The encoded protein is CSARAPGTGRETQYF.

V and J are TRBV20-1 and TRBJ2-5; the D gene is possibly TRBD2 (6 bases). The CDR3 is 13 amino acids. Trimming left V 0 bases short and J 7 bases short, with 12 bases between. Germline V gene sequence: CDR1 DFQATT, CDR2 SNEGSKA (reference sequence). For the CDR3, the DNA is TGCAGTGCTAGAGACGAGAGCGGGCGGACCCAGTACTTC. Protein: CSARDESGRTQYF.

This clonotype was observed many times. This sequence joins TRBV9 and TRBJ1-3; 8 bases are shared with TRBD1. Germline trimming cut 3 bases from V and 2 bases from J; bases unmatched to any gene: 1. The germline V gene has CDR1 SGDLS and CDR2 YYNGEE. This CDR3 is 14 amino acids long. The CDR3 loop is CASSAQGAGNTIYF. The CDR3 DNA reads TGTGCCAGCAGCGCACAGGGGGCTGGAAACACCATATATTTT. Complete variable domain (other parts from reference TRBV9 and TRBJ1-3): DSGVTQTPKHLITATGQRVTLRCSPRSGDLSVYWYQQSLDQGLQFLIQYYNGEERAKGNILERFSAQQFPDLHSELNLSSLELGDSALYFCASSAQGAGNTIYFGEGSWLTVV.